This T cell receptor (beta chain) emerged from a study of blood T cells in healthy people across ages (dated by TCRdb to 2014 to 2015). In the study overall: Template switching captured roughly one uniquely barcoded TCR beta cDNA molecule per two T cells in model experiments. The study measured age-related changes in TCR beta repertoire diversity using deep sequencing normalized with unique cDNA molecular identifiers. Donors were grouped into four age groups: young (average roughly 16 years), middle-aged (approximately 41), aged (approximately 67) and long-lived (approximately 78). To avoid experimental bias, donors of different ages were spread randomly across the sequencing lanes. Using the same blood draw, the study looked at two additional independent replicas of 1 million unique cDNA reads for two donors, one aged 18 to 29 and the other aged 80 or older. General study outcomes and caveats: Bulk unsorted PBMC profiling prevented conclusive comparison of naive and antigen-experienced compartments. Estimates of total diversity from one million sequenced T cells were regarded as lower bounds and underestimates. Because donor CMV infection status was unknown, age-related changes in expanded clonotypes were potentially confounded. Observed TCR beta diversity per million T cells fell roughly linearly with age, and a significant reduction was already apparent by age about 36. Compared with the aged group, the long-lived group had more naive CD4+ T cells, fewer expanded clones and increased TCR diversity, a pattern suggesting age selection. Observed TCR beta diversity correlated strongly with the percentage of naive T cells measured by flow cytometry.

The donors were roughly 39 Caucasian individuals from Russia, aged 6 to 90 years, who were systemically healthy. About 10 milliliters of peripheral blood were collected from each donor into EDTA-treated Vacutainer tubes. Ficoll-Paque density-gradient centrifugation was used to isolate PBMCs, with at least 6 million per sample. Total RNA was extracted from PBMCs with Trizol reagent, with at least 6 micrograms obtained per sample. For every donor, an aliquot of PBMCs went through flow cytometry to measure the percentages of naive CD45RAhigh/CD27high T cells. The library was built by means of 5' RACE. Sequencing used an Illumina HiSeq 2500. The second PCR ran for roughly 7 to 12 cycles and used a J-beta primer mix along with a sample-barcoded 5' primer. Each TCR beta cDNA molecule received a unique molecular identifier from a template-switch 5' adaptor carrying 12 random nucleotides. Each sample yielded at least 3 million CDR3-containing paired-end reads. First-strand cDNA synthesis was performed from all RNA using the Mint cDNA synthesis kit, with priming by a TRBC-specific oligonucleotide. All cDNA was treated with uracil-DNA glycosylase and then went through a first 18-cycle PCR with the universal primers M1SS and BC2_uni_R. As for the original processing: Normalization of each sample was performed by random selection of 1 million high-quality reads, each carrying a distinct molecular identifier. Reads with shared molecular identifiers were discarded instead of being binned into consensus sequences. MiTCR, set to a Q25 quality threshold and the strictest error-elimination algorithm, was used for CDR3 identification, clonotype clustering and error correction. A nonparametric unseen species model using Euler transformation provided a lower-bound estimate of total TCR beta diversity. TCRdb itself trimmed the public reads at Q25 with fastp, ran MiXCR and retained productive beta chains. Entries are consolidated by CDR3 protein sequence, retaining the most common genes and DNA. The V and J calls, along with clone size, are taken from TCRdb and not from the paper's own processing. The sample records more than 800,000 distinct CDR3 sequences, around 26% of which are singletons. Clones ranked in the top ten supply 15% to 20% of the sample.

Ten or more counts support this clonotype. Its antigen has not been determined. Base qualities are not at hand, and no much larger clone is one base apart. From its cysteine to its phenylalanine, the CDR3 spans 12 amino acids. Only the CDR3 part of the read is kept: 36 bases, read in frame from the first base. CDR1 and CDR2 are drawn from the germline V gene: ENHRY, SYGVKD. V loses 7 bases of germline sequence and J loses 10 bases, and the interval between the two ends is 11 bases. This clonotype was sampled from a woman of 80 years or more in good health. The rearranged segments are TRBV10-3 and TRBJ1-6; a weak D assignment points to TRBD1 (5 bases agree). Source material: blood. CDR3 reads: CAIKGFLSPLHF. The DNA sequence is as follows: TGTGCCATCAAGGGGTTTCTGTCACCCCTCCACTTT.